The 18 T cell receptor beta chains presented below share a single source sample, sequenced in a study of blood T cell repertoires in COVID-19. Clones were read by immunoSEQ multiplex PCR, and TCRdb kept only the in-frame ones, dropping some. The table shows about 140,000 clones, with roughly 89% occurring only once. The sequencing input was PBMCs or T cells enriched from blood (not recorded which). The receptors were sampled from a man aged 45 to 65 who had recovered from COVID-19.

V and J are TRBV6-5 and TRBJ2-3, with 7 bases aligning to TRBD2. The V segment lost 2 bases and the J segment 5 bases; nucleotides outside the gene matches: 4. CDR1 and CDR2 (germline): MNHEY, SVGAGI. The length of the CDR3 is 14 residues. The CDR3: CASSYVGGRDTQYF. CDR3 sequence (DNA): TGTGCCAGCAGTTACGTGGGAGGGAGAGATACGCAGTATTTT.

V and J are TRBV5-1 and TRBJ2-5; D gene unclear. This CDR3 is built from 13 residues. Per germline, CDR1 SGHRS and CDR2 YFSETQ. Trimming cost V 6 bases and J 2 bases, with 11 bases left between them. The CDR3 loop reads CASKTTFQETQYF. CDR3 nucleotides: TGCGCCAGCAAAACTACTTTTCAAGAGACCCAGTACTTC. Full variable domain (remainder filled in from reference TRBV5-1 and TRBJ2-5): KAGVTQTPRYLIKTRGQQVTLSCSPISGHRSVSWYQQTPGQGLQFLFEYFSETQRNKGNFPGRFSGRQFSNSRSEMNVSTLELGDSALYLCASKTTFQETQYFGPGTRLLVL.

In nucleotides, the CDR3 is TGCGCCAGCAGCCAAGGACAGGGAAATAGTGTCTCCTACAATGAGCAGTTCTTC. It specifies CASSQGQGNSVSYNEQFF. The chain links TRBV5-1 to TRBJ2-1; 8 positions match TRBD1. V trimming: 4 bases; J trimming: 0 bases; junction bases outside the gene matches: 12. CDR3 length: 18 amino acids. Germline-derived CDR1 and CDR2 are SGHRS and YFSETQ.

This chain links TRBV7-2 with TRBJ1-3, with 7 bases identical to TRBD1. Trimming took 4 bases from V and 1 from J; bases not matched to a gene: 4. CDR1 is SGHTA and CDR2 is FQGNSA in the germline V gene. The CDR3 consists of 15 residues. The CDR3 spells CASSSRGASGNTIYF. DNA for the CDR3: TGTGCCAGCAGCTCCAGGGGGGCTTCTGGAAACACCATATATTTT.

V usage is TRBV6-5 and J usage is TRBJ1-2, with unresolved D. The CDR3 is 14 amino acids. Germline values: CDR1 MNHEY, CDR2 SVGAGI. Trimming cost V 10 bases and J 1 base, with 16 bases left between them. The CDR3 reads CATLRTASNYGYTF. The CDR3 DNA sequence: TGTGCCACCTTACGTACAGCAAGTAACTATGGCTACACCTTC.

The V gene is TRBV7-7, the J gene TRBJ2-3, with 9 nucleotides matching TRBD2. The germline V gene encodes CDR1 SSHAT and CDR2 FNYEAQ (reference sequence). The CDR3 sequence is 19 residues long. Unmatched junction bases numbered 18, after V lost 5 bases and J lost 3 bases. CDR3 region: CASSPAPNLAGDKTDTQYF. The CDR3 DNA is TGTGCCAGCAGCCCGGCGCCCAATTTAGCGGGAGATAAAACAGATACGCAGTATTTT.

The chain uses TRBV5-1 and TRBJ1-1; TRBD1 might be the D (6 bases). Germline lookup yields CDR1 SGHRS and CDR2 YFSETQ. Between the trimmed V and J ends, which lost 1 base and 0 bases, there was a span of 10 bases. The CDR3 consists of 15 residues. CDR3: CASSLLGALNTEAFF. The CDR3 bases are TGCGCCAGCAGCTTGTTGGGGGCCTTGAACACTGAAGCTTTCTTT.

The sample holds one count of this clone. This chain uses TRBV18 with TRBJ1-5; TRBD1 matches 7 bases. J was trimmed by 3 bases and V by 8 bases; bases with no gene match: 7. The CDR3 is 14 amino acids. The germline V gene encodes CDR1 KGHSH and CDR2 LQKENI. CDR3 sequence reads: CASTTGRNNQPQHF. For the CDR3, the DNA is TGTGCCAGCACGACAGGGAGAAACAATCAGCCCCAGCATTTT.

The CDR3 loop reads CASRLPGSEAFF. DNA for the CDR3: TGTGCCAGCAGATTACCGGGTTCTGAAGCTTTCTTT. The chain couples TRBV12-3 or TRBV12-4 to TRBJ1-1; no clear D gene. V gave up 6 bases and J gave up 6 bases, with 11 bases separating them. This CDR3 spans 12 amino acids.

CDR3 region: CASSFLDRPGGNEKLFF. CDR3 DNA: TGTGCCAGCAGCTTCTTGGACAGGCCCGGAGGGAATGAAAAACTGTTTTTT. The chain is built from TRBV11-2 and TRBJ1-4; TRBD1 matches 7 bases. CDR1 and CDR2 (germline): SGHAT, FQNNGV. The CDR3 consists of 17 residues. V lost 3 bases, J lost 5 bases, and 12 bases stayed unmatched.

This clone appeared a few times. This chain uses TRBV7-6 with TRBJ1-4; 7 nucleotides line up with TRBD1. Unmatched junction bases numbered 7, after V lost 5 bases and J lost 4 bases. Germline-derived CDR1 and CDR2 are SGHVS and FNYEAQ. The CDR3 loop spans 15 amino acids. The CDR3 here is CASSKGGRGNEKLFF. CDR3 nucleotide sequence: TGTGCCAGCAGCAAAGGGGGCAGGGGTAATGAAAAACTGTTTTTT.

V is TRBV9 and J is TRBJ2-1; 10 nucleotides align to TRBD2. The CDR3 is 17 amino acids. From germline, CDR1 is SGDLS and CDR2 YYNGEE. V dropped 0 bases and J dropped 2; count of bases not matched to a gene: 5. Written as DNA, the CDR3 is TGTGCCAGCAGCGTAGGGCTAGCGGGAGTCCCCTACAATGAGCAGTTCTTC. Translated: CASSVGLAGVPYNEQFF.

This clone was detected a few times. V usage is TRBV5-5 and J usage is TRBJ2-1; 10 nucleotides align to TRBD1. The CDR3 totals 18 residues. Germline V gives CDR1 SGHKS, CDR2 YYEKEE (reference sequence). Trimming took 1 base from V and 7 from J; bases not matched to a gene: 14. The CDR3 DNA reads TGTGCCAGCAGCTTGAGTCTCGTGCGACAGGGGGCTGGGAATGAGCAGTTCTTC. It encodes CASSLSLVRQGAGNEQFF.

V usage is TRBV19 and J usage is TRBJ2-1; D not certain. The ends were cut back, 5 bases at V and 0 bases at J, with 11 bases in the middle. CDR1 is LNHDA, CDR2 SQIVND, per germline (reference sequence). The CDR3 is 15 residues long. The CDR3 protein is CASSASHSSYNEQFF. In DNA form, the CDR3 reads TGTGCCAGTAGTGCAAGTCATAGCTCCTACAATGAGCAGTTCTTC.

The chain couples TRBV10-1 to TRBJ1-2; 7 bases align to TRBD1. V lost 0 bases, J lost 4 bases, and 11 bases stayed unmatched. Germline loops: CDR1 WNHNN, CDR2 SYGVQD (reference sequence). The CDR3 has 17 amino acids. The CDR3 DNA sequence: TGCGCCAGCAGTGAGTCATTCAGGACAGGTACCGCCTATGGCTACACCTTC. Residues: CASSESFRTGTAYGYTF.

The genes are TRBV19 and TRBJ2-1, with a tentative D call TRBD2 (5 bases). This CDR3 has 13 residues. The germline gives CDR1 LNHDA, CDR2 SQIVND (reference sequence). V shed 4 bases and J shed 3 bases, with 7 bases lying between them. CDR3 in amino acids: CASSTTSYNEQFF. The DNA for the CDR3 is TGTGCCAGTAGTACAACTAGCTACAATGAGCAGTTCTTC.

The chain is built from TRBV6-2 or TRBV6-3 and TRBJ1-1, with D perhaps TRBD1 (6 bases). The CDR3 length is 13 residues. Trimming removed 5 bases at V and 5 bases at J, with 12 bases between. Germline V gene sequence: CDR1 MNHEY, CDR2 SVGEGT. The CDR3 DNA is TGTGCCAGCAGTCCCTACAGGGAAACTGAAGCTTTCTTT. As protein: CASSPYRETEAFF.

The V and J genes are TRBV6-6 and TRBJ2-4, with 9 bases matching TRBD1. Trimming cost V 6 bases and J 7 bases; bases outside gene matches: 10. Per germline, CDR1 MNHNY and CDR2 SVGAGI (reference sequence). CDR3 length: 15 residues. The DNA of the CDR3 is TGTGCCAGCAGCCCTCGGGACAGGGTAGGGAACATTCAGTACTTC. Translating it yields CASSPRDRVGNIQYF.